The sample holds a few counts of the clone carrying this T cell receptor (beta chain). The length of the CDR3 is 13 residues. Germline V CDR1 and CDR2: MNHNS, SASEGT. Trimming left V 6 bases short and J 1 base short, with 9 bases between. The sample belongs to a study of blood T cell repertoires in COVID-19. Study in general: Acute and convalescent COVID-19 specimens originated in the United States, Italy and Spain.

In the original workflow: Amplifying reference gene primers gave estimates of nucleated cell counts. Only in-frame clones appear in the TCRdb table, and some are missing; sequencing was by immunoSEQ multiplex PCR. That table supplies the V and J calls and clone size; D and trimming were determined from the DNA. Of a few hundred thousand clones detected, more than 75% appear once; the ten largest clones hold approximately 6.2%. The sequencing input was peripheral blood. The rearrangement joins TRBV6-1 to TRBJ1-2; possibly TRBD1 for D (5 bases). This receptor was taken from a man aged 55 to 70 who had recovered from COVID-19. The DNA for the CDR3 is TGTGCCAGCAGGACGACAGATAACTATGGCTACACCTTC. It specifies CASRTTDNYGYTF.